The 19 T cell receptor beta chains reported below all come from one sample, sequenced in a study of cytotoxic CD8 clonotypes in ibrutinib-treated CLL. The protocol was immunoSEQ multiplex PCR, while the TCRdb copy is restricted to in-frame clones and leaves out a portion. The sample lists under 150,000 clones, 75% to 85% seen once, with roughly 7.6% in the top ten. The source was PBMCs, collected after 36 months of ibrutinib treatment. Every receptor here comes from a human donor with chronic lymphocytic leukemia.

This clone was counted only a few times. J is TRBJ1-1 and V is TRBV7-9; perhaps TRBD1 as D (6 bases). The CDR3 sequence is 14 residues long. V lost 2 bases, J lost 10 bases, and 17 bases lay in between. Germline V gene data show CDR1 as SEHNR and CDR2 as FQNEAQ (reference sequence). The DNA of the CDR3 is TGTGCCAGCAGCTTACATCGGACAGCCGTAGGAGCTTTCTTT. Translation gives CASSLHRTAVGAFF. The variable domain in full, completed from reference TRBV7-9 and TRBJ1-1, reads DTGVSQNPRHKITKRGQNVTFRCDPISEHNRLYWYRQTLGQGPEFLTYFQNEAQLEKSRLLSDRFSAERPKGSFSTLEIQRTEQGDSAMYLCASSLHRTAVGAFFGQGTRLTVV.

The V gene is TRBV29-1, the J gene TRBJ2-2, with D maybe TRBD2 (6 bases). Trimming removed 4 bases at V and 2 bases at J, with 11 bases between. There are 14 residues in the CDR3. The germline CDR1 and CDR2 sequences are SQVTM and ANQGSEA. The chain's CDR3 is CSVGRGSNTGELFF. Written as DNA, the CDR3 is TGCAGCGTTGGGCGGGGATCTAACACCGGGGAGCTGTTTTTT.

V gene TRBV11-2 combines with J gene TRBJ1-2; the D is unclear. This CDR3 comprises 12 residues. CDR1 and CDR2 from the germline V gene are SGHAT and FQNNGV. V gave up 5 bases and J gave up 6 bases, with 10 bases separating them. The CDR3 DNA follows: TGTGCCAGCAGCGCGTCGGCCGATGGCTACACCTTC. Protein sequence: CASSASADGYTF.

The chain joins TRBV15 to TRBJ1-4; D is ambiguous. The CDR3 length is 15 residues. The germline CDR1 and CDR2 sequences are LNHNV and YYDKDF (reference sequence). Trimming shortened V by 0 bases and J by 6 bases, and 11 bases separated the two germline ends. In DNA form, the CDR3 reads TGTGCCACCAGCAGAGATACGGGGAACTATGAAAAACTGTTTTTT. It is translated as CATSRDTGNYEKLFF.

The CDR3 DNA reads TGTGCCAGCAGCCTCGGGGTCCTAGGGGAAAAACTGTTTTTT. It yields the protein CASSLGVLGEKLFF. The rearrangement joins TRBV6-5 to TRBJ1-4; unclear D gene. Germline CDR1 and CDR2: MNHEY and SVGAGI. V lost 6 bases, J lost 8 bases, and 16 bases lay in between. This CDR3 spans 14 amino acids.

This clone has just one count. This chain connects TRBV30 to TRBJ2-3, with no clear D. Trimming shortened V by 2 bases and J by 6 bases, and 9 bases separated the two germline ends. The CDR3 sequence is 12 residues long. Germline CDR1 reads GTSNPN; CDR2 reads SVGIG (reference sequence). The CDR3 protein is CAWSSRRDTQYF. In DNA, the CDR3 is TGTGCCTGGAGTTCAAGGCGGGATACGCAGTATTTT.

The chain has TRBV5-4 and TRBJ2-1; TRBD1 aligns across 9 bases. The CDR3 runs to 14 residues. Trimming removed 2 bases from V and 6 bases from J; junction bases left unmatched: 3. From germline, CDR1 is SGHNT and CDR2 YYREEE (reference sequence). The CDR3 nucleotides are TGTGCCAGCAGCTTTGAGACAGGGGGCAATGAGCAGTTCTTC. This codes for CASSFETGGNEQFF.

CDR3 region: CASSLVASSGANVLTF. The CDR3 bases are TGCGCCAGCAGCTTGGTCGCCAGCTCTGGGGCCAACGTCCTGACTTTC. The rearrangement joins TRBV5-1 to TRBJ2-6; D remains unclear. V lost 0 bases, J lost 0 bases, and 7 bases lay in between. The CDR3 totals 16 residues. Germline V gene sequence: CDR1 SGHRS, CDR2 YFSETQ. The full variable domain, with the rest looked up from reference TRBV5-1 and TRBJ2-6, is KAGVTQTPRYLIKTRGQQVTLSCSPISGHRSVSWYQQTPGQGLQFLFEYFSETQRNKGNFPGRFSGRQFSNSRSEMNVSTLELGDSALYLCASSLVASSGANVLTFGAGSRLTVL.

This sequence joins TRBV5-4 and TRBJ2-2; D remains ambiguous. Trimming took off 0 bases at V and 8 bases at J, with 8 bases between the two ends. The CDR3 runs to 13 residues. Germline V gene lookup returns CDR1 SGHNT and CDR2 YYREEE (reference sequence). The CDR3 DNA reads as TGTGCCAGCAGCTTGGACCTCGCAGGGGAGCTGTTTTTT. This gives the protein CASSLDLAGELFF.

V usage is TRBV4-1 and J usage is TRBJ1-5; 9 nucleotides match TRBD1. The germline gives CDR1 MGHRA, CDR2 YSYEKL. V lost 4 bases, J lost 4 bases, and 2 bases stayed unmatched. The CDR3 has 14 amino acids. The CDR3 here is CASSRTGDNQPQHF. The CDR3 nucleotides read TGCGCCAGCAGCCGGACAGGGGATAATCAGCCCCAGCATTTT.

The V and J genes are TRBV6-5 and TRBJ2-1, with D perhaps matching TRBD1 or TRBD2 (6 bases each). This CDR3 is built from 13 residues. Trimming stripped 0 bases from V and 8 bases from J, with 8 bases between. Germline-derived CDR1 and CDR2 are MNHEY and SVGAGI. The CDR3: CASSYSEGDEQFF. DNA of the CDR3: TGTGCCAGCAGTTACTCGGAGGGGGATGAGCAGTTCTTC.

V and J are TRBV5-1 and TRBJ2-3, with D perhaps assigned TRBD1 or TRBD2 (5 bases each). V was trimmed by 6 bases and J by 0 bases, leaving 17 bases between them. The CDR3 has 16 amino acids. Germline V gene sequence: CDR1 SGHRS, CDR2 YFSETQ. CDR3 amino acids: CASTGQPYSSTDTQYF. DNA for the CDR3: TGCGCCAGCACGGGGCAGCCATACTCGAGCACAGATACGCAGTATTTT.

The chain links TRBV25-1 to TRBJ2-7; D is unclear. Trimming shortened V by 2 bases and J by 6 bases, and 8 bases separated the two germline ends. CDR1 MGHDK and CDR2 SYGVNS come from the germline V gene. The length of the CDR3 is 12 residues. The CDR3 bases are TGTGCCAGCAGTGAACAGGCGACCGAGCAGTACTTC. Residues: CASSEQATEQYF.

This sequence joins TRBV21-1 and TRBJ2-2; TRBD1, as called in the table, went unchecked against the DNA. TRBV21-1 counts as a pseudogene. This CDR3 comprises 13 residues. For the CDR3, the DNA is TGTGCCAGCAGCAAACAGGCTACCGGGGAGCTGTTTTTT. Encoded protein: CASSKQATGELFF.

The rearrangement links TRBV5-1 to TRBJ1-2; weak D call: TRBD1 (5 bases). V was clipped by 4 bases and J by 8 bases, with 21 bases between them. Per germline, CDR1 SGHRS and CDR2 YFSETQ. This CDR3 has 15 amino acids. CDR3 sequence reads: CASSPGTDGPGGYTF. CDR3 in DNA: TGCGCCAGCAGCCCGGGGACTGACGGGCCCGGGGGCTACACCTTC. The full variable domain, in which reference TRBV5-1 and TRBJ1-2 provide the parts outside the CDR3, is KAGVTQTPRYLIKTRGQQVTLSCSPISGHRSVSWYQQTPGQGLQFLFEYFSETQRNKGNFPGRFSGRQFSNSRSEMNVSTLELGDSALYLCASSPGTDGPGGYTFGSGTRLTVV.

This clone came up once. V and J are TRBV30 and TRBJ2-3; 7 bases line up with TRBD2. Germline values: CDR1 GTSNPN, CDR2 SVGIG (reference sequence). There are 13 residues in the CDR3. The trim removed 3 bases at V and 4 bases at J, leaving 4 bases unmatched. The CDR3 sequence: CAWSRLAADTQYF. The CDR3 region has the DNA TGTGCCTGGAGCCGCCTAGCGGCAGATACGCAGTATTTT.

CDR3 sequence reads: CASSLADRGHQPQHF. The CDR3 nucleotides read TGTGCCAGCAGTTTAGCGGACAGGGGGCATCAGCCCCAGCATTTT. This chain joins TRBV28 and TRBJ1-5, with 11 bases that match TRBD1. Germline assignment: CDR1 MDHEN and CDR2 SYDVKM. Trimming took 2 bases from V and 5 from J; bases not matched to a gene: 2. CDR3 length: 15 amino acids.

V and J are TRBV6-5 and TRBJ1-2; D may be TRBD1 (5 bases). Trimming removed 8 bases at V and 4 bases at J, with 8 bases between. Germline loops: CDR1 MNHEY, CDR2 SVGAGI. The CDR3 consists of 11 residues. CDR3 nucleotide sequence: TGTGCCAGCCAGGGACTCTATGGCTACACCTTC. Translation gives CASQGLYGYTF.

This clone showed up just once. CDR3 residues: CASSYSNAFNTEAFF. The DNA for the CDR3 is TGTGCCAGCAGTTACTCGAACGCTTTTAACACTGAAGCTTTCTTT. The chain employs TRBV6-5 and TRBJ1-1; D gene unclear. The CDR3 spans 15 residues. V lost 0 bases to trimming and J lost 2 bases, with 10 bases between them. From germline, CDR1 is MNHEY and CDR2 SVGAGI.